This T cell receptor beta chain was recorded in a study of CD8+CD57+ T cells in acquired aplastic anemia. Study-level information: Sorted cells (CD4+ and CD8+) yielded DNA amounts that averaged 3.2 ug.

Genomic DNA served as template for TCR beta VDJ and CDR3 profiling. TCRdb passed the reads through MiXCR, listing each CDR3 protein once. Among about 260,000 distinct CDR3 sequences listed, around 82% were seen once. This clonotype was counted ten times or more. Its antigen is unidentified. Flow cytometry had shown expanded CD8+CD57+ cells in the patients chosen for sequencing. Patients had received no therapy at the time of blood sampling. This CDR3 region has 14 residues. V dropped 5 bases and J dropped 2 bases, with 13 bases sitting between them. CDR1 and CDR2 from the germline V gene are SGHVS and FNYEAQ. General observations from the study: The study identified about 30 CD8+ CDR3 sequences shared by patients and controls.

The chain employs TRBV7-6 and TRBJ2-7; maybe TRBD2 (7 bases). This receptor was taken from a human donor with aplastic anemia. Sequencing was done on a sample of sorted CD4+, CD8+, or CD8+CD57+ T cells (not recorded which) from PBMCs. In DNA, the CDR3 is TGTGCCAGCAGCCGAGGGGGGACTACCTACGAGCAGTACTTC. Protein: CASSRGGTTYEQYF.